Listed below are T cell receptor beta chains from one sample, sequenced in a study of neoadjuvant anti-PD-1 for oral cavity cancer. The repertoire was sequenced with immunoSEQ multiplex PCR; TCRdb's copy has only in-frame clones and lacks some. The sample shows tens of thousands of clones, around 85% of them seen only once. The source material was PBMCs, sampled after nivolumab (anti-PD-1) treatment. All receptors come from a person between 40 and 79 years old with oral cavity squamous cell carcinoma. The CDR3 runs from the conserved cysteine through the conserved F or W. D genes are given only for firm matches. Only part of the rows carry a size: once, few, many, or a class if the clone is expanded.

TRBV11-2	TRBJ2-1	NA	NA	TGTGCCAGCAGCTTAGGAGGACCCTACTCCTACAATGAGCAGTTCTTC	CASSLGGPYSYNEQFF
TRBV7-8	TRBJ2-3	NA	TRBD1	TGTGCCAGCAGCTCTCGTGTGAGGGGGCTTAGGGATACGCAGTATTTT	CASSSRVRGLRDTQYF
TRBV28	TRBJ1-4	NA	NA	TGTGCCATCGGTAGGGACGATGACGAAAAACTGTTTTTT	CAIGRDDDEKLFF
TRBV6-1	TRBJ1-4	NA	NA	TGTGCCAGCCATGTGAGGGGCGCGGAAAAACTGTTTTTT	CASHVRGAEKLFF
TRBV30	TRBJ2-7	NA	TRBD2	TGTGCCCGTTCGGGAGGAACCTACGAGCAGTACTTC	CARSGGTYEQYF
TRBV6-5	TRBJ1-1	NA	TRBD1	TGTGCCACAACACCAGGGGGAACTGAAGCTTTCTTT	CATTPGGTEAFF
TRBV5-6	TRBJ2-6	NA	TRBD1	TGTGCCAGCAGCTTGGAGGGGGACAGGTGGAGCTCTGGGGCCAACGTCCTGACTTTC	CASSLEGDRWSSGANVLTF
TRBV5-1	TRBJ1-6	NA	NA	TGCGCCAGCAGCCTGGGCGGCAGGGCAAATTCACCCCTCCACTTT	CASSLGGRANSPLHF
TRBV5-4	TRBJ2-1	NA	TRBD2	TGTGCCAGCAATAGGGAGGGCTCCTACAATGAGCAGTTCTTC	CASNREGSYNEQFF
TRBV29-1	TRBJ2-2	NA	NA	TGCAGCGTCCAGAGGGGTTCCTTGAACACCGGGGAGCTGTTTTTT	CSVQRGSLNTGELFF
TRBV25-1	TRBJ2-2	NA	TRBD2	TGTGCCACGGGGGGAGTTGGGGAGCTGTTTTTT	CATGGVGELFF
TRBV28	TRBJ1-2	once	NA	TGTGCCACCCTCGGGGGGGTTGAGGGTAACTATGGCTACACCTTC	CATLGGVEGNYGYTF
TRBV30	TRBJ1-2	NA	TRBD1	TGTGCCGGACAGGGACTAGGGGGCTACACCTTC	CAGQGLGGYTF
TRBV19	TRBJ2-3	few	NA	TGTGCCAGCACCTCGGGTAGCGGACACACAGATACGCAGTATTTT	CASTSGSGHTDTQYF
TRBV12-5	TRBJ2-3	once	TRBD2	TGTGCTAGTGGACCGGGACTAGCGGGTTACAGGGGAAGCACAGATACGCAGTATTTT	CASGPGLAGYRGSTDTQYF
TRBV11-2	TRBJ2-7	NA	NA	TGTGCCACCAGGCTAGCAAATGGCGAGCAGTACTTC	CATRLANGEQYF
TRBV5-8	TRBJ1-5	NA	NA	TGTGCCAGCAGCTGGGGGACCGGCCGCGTGGGTCAGCCCCAGCATTTT	CASSWGTGRVGQPQHF
TRBV5-4	TRBJ2-7	NA	NA	TGTGCCAGTAACAAAAAGGGGGGAGCGGGCGTTACCTACGAGCAGTACTTC	CASNKKGGAGVTYEQYF
TRBV2	TRBJ2-3	NA	NA	TGTGCCAGCACGGTTGGACAGACCCAAACAGATACGCAGTATTTT	CASTVGQTQTDTQYF
TRBV5-1	TRBJ2-5	NA	NA	TGCGCCAGCAGCAACGGACAGTGGCAGCCGGAGACCCAGTACTTC	CASSNGQWQPETQYF
TRBV28	TRBJ2-3	NA	NA	TGTGCCAGCCCTCCATTGGCTAGCTTCCAGATAGATACGCAGTATTTT	CASPPLASFQIDTQYF
TRBV2	TRBJ1-5	NA	NA	TGTGCCAGCAGTGAAAGGGCCAGGGGCAATCAGCCCCAGCATTTT	CASSERARGNQPQHF
TRBV27	TRBJ1-2	NA	NA	TGTGCCAGCAGTGGTAACGGGAGAAACTATGGCTACACCTTC	CASSGNGRNYGYTF
TRBV19	TRBJ1-5	NA	NA	TGTGCCAGTAGTATAGCAGGCAATCAGCCCCAGCATTTT	CASSIAGNQPQHF
TRBV6-6	TRBJ2-3	NA	NA	TGTGCCAGCAGTAGACTACAGACAGATACGCAGTATTTT	CASSRLQTDTQYF
TRBV28	TRBJ1-1	NA	NA	TGTGCCAGCAGTCCTCGGGGGCAGGTGAACACTGAAGCTTTCTTT	CASSPRGQVNTEAFF
TRBV7-3	TRBJ2-2	NA	TRBD2	TGTGCCAGCAGCTCAACTAGCGGGAACACCGGGGAGCTGTTTTTT	CASSSTSGNTGELFF
TRBV5-4	TRBJ2-3	NA	NA	TGTGCCAGCAGCTTTAGGGGTGGAGATACGCAGTATTTT	CASSFRGGDTQYF
TRBV30	TRBJ1-2	NA	NA	TGTGCCTGGAGTGGGGGACGGTTCTATGGCTACACCTTC	CAWSGGRFYGYTF
TRBV6-5	TRBJ1-6	NA	NA	TGTGCCAGCAGTACCACAGGGAGGAATTCACCCCTCCACTTT	CASSTTGRNSPLHF
TRBV10-3	TRBJ2-7	NA	NA	TGTGCCATCAGTGCGGGTAGCGAGTCCTACGAGCAGTACTTC	CAISAGSESYEQYF
TRBV6-1	TRBJ2-5	once	NA	TGTGCCAGCAGTGAGGGGGGACAGACCCAGTACTTC	CASSEGGQTQYF
TRBV18	TRBJ1-1	once	NA	TGTGCCAGCTCACTCGAGGGGAACACTGAAGCTTTCTTT	CASSLEGNTEAFF
TRBV27	TRBJ2-1	NA	TRBD2	TGTGCCAGCAGAACTACTAGCGGGGGGTCCTACAATGAGCAGTTCTTC	CASRTTSGGSYNEQFF
TRBV7-2	TRBJ2-1	NA	NA	TGTGCCAGCAGCATGGGACAAGGCCCCTACAATGAGCAGTTCTTC	CASSMGQGPYNEQFF
TRBV6-1	TRBJ2-1	NA	TRBD2	TGTGCCAGCAGTGAACAACTAGCGGGAGAGCGGAATGAGCAGTTCTTC	CASSEQLAGERNEQFF
TRBV19	TRBJ2-3	NA	NA	TGTGCCAGTAGTCTATGGGCAGGGGGCACAGATACGCAGTATTTT	CASSLWAGGTDTQYF
TRBV5-1	TRBJ2-7	NA	TRBD2	TGCGCCAGCAGCCCCCGAACTAGCGGGGGGGCCTACGAGCAGTACTTC	CASSPRTSGGAYEQYF
TRBV7-2	TRBJ2-3	NA	NA	TGTGCCAGCAGCTTATGGCAGACAGATACGCAGTATTTT	CASSLWQTDTQYF